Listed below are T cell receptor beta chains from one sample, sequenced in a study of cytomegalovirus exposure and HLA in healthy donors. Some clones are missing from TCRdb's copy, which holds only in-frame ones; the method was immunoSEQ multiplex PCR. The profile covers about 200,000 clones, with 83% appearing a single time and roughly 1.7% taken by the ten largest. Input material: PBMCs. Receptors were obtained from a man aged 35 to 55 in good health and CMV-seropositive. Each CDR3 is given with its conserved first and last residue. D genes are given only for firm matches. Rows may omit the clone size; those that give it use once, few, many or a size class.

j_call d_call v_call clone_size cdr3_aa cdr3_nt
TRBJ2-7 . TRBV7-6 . CASSQGPKNYEQYF TGTGCCAGCAGCCAGGGGCCCAAAAACTACGAGCAGTACTTC
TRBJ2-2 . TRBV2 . CASSELDSRVGELFF TGTGCCAGCAGTGAACTGGACTCAAGGGTCGGGGAGCTGTTTTTT
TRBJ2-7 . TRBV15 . CATSRERGFSYEQYF TGTGCCACCAGCAGAGAACGGGGGTTCTCCTACGAGCAGTACTTC
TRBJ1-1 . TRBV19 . CASIATQNTEAFF TGTGCCAGTATCGCAACACAGAACACTGAAGCTTTCTTT
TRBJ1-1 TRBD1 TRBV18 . CASSPPGQGRTEAFF TGTGCCAGCTCACCCCCGGGACAGGGTCGGACTGAAGCTTTCTTT
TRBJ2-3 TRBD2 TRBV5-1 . CASSLGGEKTSGRLNTQYF TGCGCCAGCAGCTTGGGGGGAGAGAAGACTAGCGGGAGGTTGAATACGCAGTATTTT
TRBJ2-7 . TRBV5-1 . CASSLEPGLPFEEQYF TGCGCCAGCAGCCTGGAACCGGGACTCCCGTTTGAGGAGCAGTACTTC
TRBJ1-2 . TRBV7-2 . CASRIANYGYTF TGTGCCAGCAGAATAGCTAACTATGGCTACACCTTC
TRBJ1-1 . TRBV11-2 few CASSISGTPNTEAFF TGTGCCAGCAGCATCTCCGGGACACCGAACACTGAAGCTTTCTTT
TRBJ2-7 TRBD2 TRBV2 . CASSGTSGIGEYF TGTGCCAGCAGTGGGACTAGCGGGATCGGGGAGTACTTC
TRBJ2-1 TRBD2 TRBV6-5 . CASSTGTSYNEQFF TGTGCCAGCAGCACCGGGACTAGCTACAATGAGCAGTTCTTC
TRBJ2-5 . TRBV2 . CASSDRGEAQYF TGTGCCAGCAGTGACAGGGGAGAGGCCCAGTACTTC